This T cell receptor (beta chain) was observed in a study of T-cell reconstitution after alpha-beta-depleted transplantation in children. Study findings and constraints: As was reported, about two months after transplant, alpha-beta T cells came from several hundred expanded graft clones. From surviving recipient T cells and thymic progenitors came the high day-60 TCRbeta diversity observed in some patients. After one year, T-cell counts and TCRbeta diversity mostly came from new T cells.

The CDR3 is 16 residues long. Germline lookup yields CDR1 SEHNR and CDR2 FQNEAQ (reference sequence). J was trimmed by 7 bases and V by 4 bases; bases with no gene match: 12. TCRbeta library preparation incorporated unique molecular identifiers. TCRdb called the PCR reads again in MiXCR, with one record for every CDR3 protein. The sample has some 450,000 distinct CDR3 sequences; around 46% are singletons. Turning to this clonotype: Its antigen is still unknown.

The TCR was taken from a girl aged 2-15 years with aplastic anemia, due to receive a stem cell transplant. Sequencing was performed on PBMCs, taken before TCRalphabeta/CD19-depleted stem cell transplant. This chain links TRBV7-9 with TRBJ2-3; 9 bases align to TRBD2. CDR3: CASSSTSGASGNTQYF. The CDR3 bases are TGTGCCAGCAGCTCAACCTCGGGGGCTAGCGGGAATACGCAGTATTTT.